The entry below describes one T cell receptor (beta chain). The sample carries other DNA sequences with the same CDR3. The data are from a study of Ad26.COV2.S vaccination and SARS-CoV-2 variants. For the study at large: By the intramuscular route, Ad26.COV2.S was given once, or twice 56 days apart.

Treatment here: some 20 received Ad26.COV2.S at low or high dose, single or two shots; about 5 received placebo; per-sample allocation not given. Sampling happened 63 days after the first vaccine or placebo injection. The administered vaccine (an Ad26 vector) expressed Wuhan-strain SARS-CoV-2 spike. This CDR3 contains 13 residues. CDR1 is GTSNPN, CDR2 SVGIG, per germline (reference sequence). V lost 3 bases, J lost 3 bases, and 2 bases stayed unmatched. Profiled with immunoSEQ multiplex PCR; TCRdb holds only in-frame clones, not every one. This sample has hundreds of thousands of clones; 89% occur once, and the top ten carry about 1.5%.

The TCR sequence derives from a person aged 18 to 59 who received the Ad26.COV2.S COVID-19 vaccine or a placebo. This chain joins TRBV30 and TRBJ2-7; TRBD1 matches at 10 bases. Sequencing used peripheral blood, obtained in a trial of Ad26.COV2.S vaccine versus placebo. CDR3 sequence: CAWSRDRGYEQYF. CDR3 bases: TGTGCCTGGAGCCGGGACAGGGGCTACGAGCAGTACTTC.